The T cell receptor (beta chain) described here comes from a study of T cell changes during pregnancy in multiple sclerosis. Data came from immunoSEQ multiplex PCR; TCRdb stores just in-frame clones and leaves some out. The sample lists about 87,000 clones; about 93% were seen once. This CDR3 spans 17 amino acids. J was trimmed by 1 base and V by 3 bases; bases with no gene match: 12. The germline V gene encodes CDR1 SGHKS and CDR2 YYEKEE (reference sequence). This clonotype originated in a female donor in good health, enrolled as a control in a pregnancy study. The J gene is TRBJ2-7, the V gene TRBV5-5; 8 bases agree with TRBD1. The sample consisted of peripheral blood, taken in the third trimester of pregnancy. This CDR3 reads CASSWRQGRNPSYEQYF. The CDR3 DNA follows: TGTGCCAGCAGCTGGAGACAGGGGCGAAACCCATCCTACGAGCAGTACTTC.